The rows below give T cell receptor beta chains drawn from one sample of a study of blood T cell repertoires in COVID-19. Clones were read by immunoSEQ multiplex PCR, and TCRdb kept only the in-frame ones, dropping some. The sample yields about 300,000 clones, around 88% seen once. The material sequenced was peripheral blood. Receptors were obtained from a woman aged 45-60 years with acute or convalescent COVID-19. Both conserved end residues are part of each CDR3. A D gene is named only where the DNA matches it firmly. Only some rows state a clone size, as once, few, many or a class for expanded clones.

V gene	J gene	D gene	clone size	CDR3 DNA	CDR3 protein
TRBV3-1/TRBV3-2	TRBJ2-1	-	-	TGTGCCAGCAGCCAAGGAATCGGGGGAGGAACCTACAATGAGCAGTTCTTC	CASSQGIGGGTYNEQFF
TRBV5-1	TRBJ2-3	TRBD2	-	TGCGCCAGCAGCTTGACTAGCGGGGGAGGAGATACGCAGTATTTT	CASSLTSGGGDTQYF
TRBV11-3	TRBJ2-3	TRBD2	-	TGTGCCAGCAGTACCAGGGCGGGAGGCCTCCTAGATACGCAGTATTTT	CASSTRAGGLLDTQYF
TRBV15	TRBJ1-4	-	-	TGTGCCACCAGCAGAGATTGGGAGAGAAAACTGTTTTTT	CATSRDWERKLFF
TRBV6-2/TRBV6-3	TRBJ1-2	TRBD1	-	TGTGCCAGCAGTTACTCCCCGGGACAGGGGGCGTATGGCTACACCTTC	CASSYSPGQGAYGYTF
TRBV18	TRBJ1-2	TRBD1	-	TGTGCCAGCTCACCACAACCGGGACAGGGTTCGAGTGGCTACACCTTC	CASSPQPGQGSSGYTF
TRBV27	TRBJ2-6	-	-	TGTGCCAGCAGCACATTTCCCAACGTCCTGACTTTC	CASSTFPNVLTF
TRBV12-5	TRBJ2-5	-	-	TGTGCTAGTGGTTTGACCGGGTCCGGAGAGACCCAGTACTTC	CASGLTGSGETQYF
TRBV10-3	TRBJ2-6	TRBD1	-	TGTGCCATCTCCGAGAGGCTCGCCCAGGGGGCCGGGGCCAACGTCCTGACTTTC	CAISERLAQGAGANVLTF
TRBV6-5	TRBJ2-5	TRBD2	-	TGTGCCAGCAGTTACGTGGGGGACTATCAAGAGACCCAGTACTTC	CASSYVGDYQETQYF
TRBV20-1	TRBJ2-3	-	-	TGCAGTGCTACAGTTCCAGATACGCAGTATTTT	CSATVPDTQYF
TRBV6-5	TRBJ1-1	-	few	TGTGCCAGCAGCCAAAAGGAGGTCACTGAAGCTTTCTTT	CASSQKEVTEAFF
TRBV14	TRBJ2-2	-	-	TGTGCCAGCAGGTACCTAGTTTTCACCGGGGAGCTGTTTTTT	CASRYLVFTGELFF
TRBV5-6	TRBJ1-6	-	-	TGTGCCAGCAGCTTTGACAGGTCCTATAATTCACCCCTCCACTTT	CASSFDRSYNSPLHF
TRBV3-1/TRBV3-2	TRBJ2-3	-	-	TGTGCCAGCAGCCAAGGAAGGGGAAGACTCAGCGATACGCAGTATTTT	CASSQGRGRLSDTQYF
TRBV18	TRBJ1-2	-	-	TGTGCCAGCTCAACAGATATACAGGGCTATGGCTACACCTTC	CASSTDIQGYGYTF
TRBV5-4	TRBJ1-6	TRBD1	few	TGTGCCAGCACCCGCCGGGACAGGGCTTCGGGTTCCTCACCCCTCCACTTT	CASTRRDRASGSSPLHF
TRBV30	TRBJ1-1	-	-	TGTGCCTGGGACAAATTGAACACTGAAGCTTTCTTT	CAWDKLNTEAFF
TRBV30	TRBJ1-2	-	-	TGTGCCTGGAGTGGGGGACTCTCGGGCTACACCTTC	CAWSGGLSGYTF
TRBV12-3/TRBV12-4	TRBJ1-6	-	many	TGTGCCAGCAGTTTGGAGAGCGGTTCACCCCTCCACTTT	CASSLESGSPLHF
TRBV24-1	TRBJ2-5	TRBD1	-	TGTGCCACCAGTGATCGTAAGGGGGCCGAGACCCAGTACTTC	CATSDRKGAETQYF
TRBV11-3	TRBJ1-2	-	-	TGTGCCAGCAGCTTAGGCAACGGGGAAGGCTACACCTTC	CASSLGNGEGYTF
TRBV2	TRBJ2-5	TRBD2	-	TGTGCCAGCAGGGGAGGGAGGGCGTACCAAGAGACCCAGTACTTC	CASRGGRAYQETQYF
TRBV7-2	TRBJ2-3	-	-	TGTGCCAGCAGCTTAGCAGGGGGTAGCACAGATACGCAGTATTTT	CASSLAGGSTDTQYF
TRBV4-3	TRBJ1-2	-	many	TGCGCCAGCAGCAAGTCCAGGAGACAGATCTATGGCTACACCTTC	CASSKSRRQIYGYTF
TRBV6-1	TRBJ1-2	-	-	TGTGCCAGCAGCACTCGGGGGGCTCTCGGCTACACCTTC	CASSTRGALGYTF
TRBV2	TRBJ2-3	-	-	TGTGCCATAGCAGCTCGAAAACAAGATACGCAGTATTTT	CAIAARKQDTQYF
TRBV6-5	TRBJ2-7	-	-	TGTGCCAGCAGCCCACGACTCCAATACGAGCAGTACTTC	CASSPRLQYEQYF
TRBV19	TRBJ1-1	TRBD1	-	TGTGCCAGTACAGGTCGACAGGGTTGGGACACTGAAGCTTTCTTT	CASTGRQGWDTEAFF
TRBV27	TRBJ2-2	TRBD1	-	TGTGCCAGCTCCAACAGGGGTGACTCTTATTACACCGGGGAGCTGTTTTTT	CASSNRGDSYYTGELFF
TRBV5-1	TRBJ2-7	TRBD1	-	TGCGCCAGCAGCTCGGGCCGACAGGGACGCGAGCAGTACTTC	CASSSGRQGREQYF
TRBV11-2	TRBJ1-1	-	-	TGTGCCAGCAGCTTCGGAAACCAGGGCGGCACTGAAGCTTTCTTT	CASSFGNQGGTEAFF